A selection of T cell receptor beta chains follows, all from one sample in a study of T cell changes during pregnancy in multiple sclerosis. The table came from immunoSEQ multiplex PCR; TCRdb's copy has only in-frame clones and leaves some out. This sample yields 30,000 to 40,000 clones, of which approximately 89% are seen a single time; about 7% belongs to the top ten. The source material was CD8+ T cells from peripheral blood mononuclear cells, sampled in the second trimester of pregnancy. These receptors were taken from a female donor with multiple sclerosis, enrolled in a pregnancy study. CDR3s include the opening cysteine and the closing phenylalanine or tryptophan. Fields, in order: V gene, J gene, D gene, clone size, CDR3 DNA, CDR3 protein. A D gene is named only where the DNA matches it firmly. Size is omitted from some rows. Given values are once, few, many or a class for expanded clones.

TRBV9,TRBJ1-2,-,-,TGTGCCAGCAGCGTCTCCATAACAGAAAACTATGGCTACACCTTC,CASSVSITENYGYTF
TRBV9,TRBJ2-1,TRBD2,-,TGTGCCAGCAGCGTAGCTCCGCGGGAGGGCCACAATGAGCAGTTCTTC,CASSVAPREGHNEQFF
TRBV15,TRBJ1-1,TRBD1,few,TGTGCCACCAGCAGAGAAACAGGGGCCACTGAAGCTTTCTTT,CATSRETGATEAFF
TRBV4-1,TRBJ2-5,-,-,TGCGCCAGCAGCCAAGAAGGGAGAGAAGAGACCCAGTACTTC,CASSQEGREETQYF
TRBV11-3,TRBJ2-1,TRBD2,-,TGTGCCAGCAGCACCCGGACTAGCGGGAGTATCTACAATGAGCAGTTCTTC,CASSTRTSGSIYNEQFF
TRBV2,TRBJ2-7,TRBD1,-,TGTGCCAGCACGACAGGGGCCTACGAGCAGTACTTC,CASTTGAYEQYF
TRBV27,TRBJ2-3,-,-,TGTGCCAGCAGTTTACGACAGATAGTAGATACGCAGTATTTT,CASSLRQIVDTQYF
TRBV4-1,TRBJ2-2,-,-,TGCGCCAGCAGCCAAGCGGGAACCGGGGAGCTGTTTTTT,CASSQAGTGELFF
TRBV7-3,TRBJ2-2,-,-,TGTGCCAGCAGCTTAGGGCTAGCCGCGAACACCGGGGAGCTGTTTTTT,CASSLGLAANTGELFF
TRBV6-1,TRBJ1-1,-,-,TGTGCCAGCAGTGAAGTATTAACAGGGTACGTGGACACTGAAGCTTTCTTT,CASSEVLTGYVDTEAFF
TRBV2,TRBJ1-1,-,once,TGTGCCAGCAGTGTAGGGGGAACTGAAGCTTTCTTT,CASSVGGTEAFF